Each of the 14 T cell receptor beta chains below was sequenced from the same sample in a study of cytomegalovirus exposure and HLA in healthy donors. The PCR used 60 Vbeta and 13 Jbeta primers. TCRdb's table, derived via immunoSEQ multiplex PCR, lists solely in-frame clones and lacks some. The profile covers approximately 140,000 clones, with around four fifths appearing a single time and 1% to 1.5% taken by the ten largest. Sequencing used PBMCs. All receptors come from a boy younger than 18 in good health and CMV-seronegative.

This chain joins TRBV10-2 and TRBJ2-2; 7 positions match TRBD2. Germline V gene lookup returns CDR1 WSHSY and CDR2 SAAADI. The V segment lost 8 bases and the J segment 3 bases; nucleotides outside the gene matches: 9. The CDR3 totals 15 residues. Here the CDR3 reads CASLQVLADTGELFF. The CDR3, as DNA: TGCGCCAGCCTCCAGGTCCTAGCGGACACCGGGGAGCTGTTTTTT.

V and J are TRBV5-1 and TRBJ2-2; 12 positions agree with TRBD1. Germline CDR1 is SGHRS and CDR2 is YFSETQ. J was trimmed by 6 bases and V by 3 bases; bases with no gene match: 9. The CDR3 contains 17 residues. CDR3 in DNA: TGCGCCAGCAGCTCGGCGGGACAGGGGGCTGGAGCCGGGGAGCTGTTTTTT. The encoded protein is CASSSAGQGAGAGELFF. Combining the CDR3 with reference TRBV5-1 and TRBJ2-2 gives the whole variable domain KAGVTQTPRYLIKTRGQQVTLSCSPISGHRSVSWYQQTPGQGLQFLFEYFSETQRNKGNFPGRFSGRQFSNSRSEMNVSTLELGDSALYLCASSSAGQGAGAGELFFGEGSRLTVL.

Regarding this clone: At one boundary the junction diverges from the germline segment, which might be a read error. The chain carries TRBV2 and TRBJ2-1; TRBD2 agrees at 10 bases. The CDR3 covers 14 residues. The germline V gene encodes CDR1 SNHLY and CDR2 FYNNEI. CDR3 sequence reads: CASWSGRAYNEQFF. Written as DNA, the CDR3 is TGTGCCAGTTGGAGCGGGAGGGCCTATAATGAGCAGTTCTTC.

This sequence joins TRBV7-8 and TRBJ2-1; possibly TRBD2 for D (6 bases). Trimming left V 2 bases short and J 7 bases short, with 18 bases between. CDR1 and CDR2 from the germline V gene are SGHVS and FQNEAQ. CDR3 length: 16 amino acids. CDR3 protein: CASSLLPGGTENEQFF. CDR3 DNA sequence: TGTGCCAGCAGCTTACTCCCTGGCGGGACGGAGAATGAGCAGTTCTTC.

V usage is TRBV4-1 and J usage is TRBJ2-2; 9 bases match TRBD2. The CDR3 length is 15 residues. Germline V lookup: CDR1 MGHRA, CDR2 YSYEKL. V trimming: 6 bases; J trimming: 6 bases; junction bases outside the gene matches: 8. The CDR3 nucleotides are TGCGCCAGCAGGGTAGTAGCGGGAGAGGCCGGGGAGCTGTTTTTT. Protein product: CASRVVAGEAGELFF.

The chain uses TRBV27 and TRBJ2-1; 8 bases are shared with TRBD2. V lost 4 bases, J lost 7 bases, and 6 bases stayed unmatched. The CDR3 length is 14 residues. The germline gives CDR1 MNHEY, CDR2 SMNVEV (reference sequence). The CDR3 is CASSWGLVLNEQFF. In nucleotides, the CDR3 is TGTGCCAGCAGTTGGGGACTAGTCCTTAATGAGCAGTTCTTC.

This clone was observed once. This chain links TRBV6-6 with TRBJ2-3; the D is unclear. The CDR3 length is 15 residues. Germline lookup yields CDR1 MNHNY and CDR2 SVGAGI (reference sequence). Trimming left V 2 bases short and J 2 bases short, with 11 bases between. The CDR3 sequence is CASSYLGDTTDTQYF. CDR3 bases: TGTGCCAGCAGTTACCTCGGCGACACCACAGATACGCAGTATTTT.

DNA for the CDR3: TGTGCCAGCTCGGGGGACGGGCGGCCAGGGAACTATGGCTACACCTTC. This encodes CASSGDGRPGNYGYTF. This sequence joins TRBV7-9 and TRBJ1-2, with D tentatively TRBD1 (5 bases). Germline values: CDR1 SEHNR, CDR2 FQNEAQ (reference sequence). The CDR3 contains 16 residues. The V gene lost 8 bases and the J gene lost 2 bases, with 21 bases spanning the gap.

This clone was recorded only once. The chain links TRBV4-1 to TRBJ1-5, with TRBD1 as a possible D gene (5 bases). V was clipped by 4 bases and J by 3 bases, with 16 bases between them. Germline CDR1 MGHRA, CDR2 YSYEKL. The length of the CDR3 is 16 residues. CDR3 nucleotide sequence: TGCGCCAGCAGCCTCCGCCCCGACAGTAACAATCAGCCCCAGCATTTT. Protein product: CASSLRPDSNNQPQHF.

The CDR3 DNA follows: TGTGCCAGCAGCCAAGGACAGGGATCCTACGAGCAGTACTTC. The encoded protein is CASSQGQGSYEQYF. This chain joins TRBV14 and TRBJ2-7; TRBD1 aligns across 7 bases. V shed 1 base and J 1 base; nucleotides not matched to a gene: 1. CDR1 and CDR2 from the germline V gene are SGHDN and FVKESK. This CDR3 is 14 amino acids long.

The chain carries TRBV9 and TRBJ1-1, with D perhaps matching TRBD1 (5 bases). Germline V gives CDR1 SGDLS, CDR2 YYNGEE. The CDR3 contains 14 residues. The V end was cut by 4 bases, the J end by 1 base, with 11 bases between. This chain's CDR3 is CASSPGGGNTEAFF. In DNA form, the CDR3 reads TGTGCCAGCAGCCCCGGGGGAGGGAACACTGAAGCTTTCTTT.

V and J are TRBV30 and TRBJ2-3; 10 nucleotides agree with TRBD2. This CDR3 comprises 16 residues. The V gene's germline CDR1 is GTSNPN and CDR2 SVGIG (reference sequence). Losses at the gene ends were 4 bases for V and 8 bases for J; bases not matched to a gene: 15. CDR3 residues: CAWKTEGLAGVGTQYF. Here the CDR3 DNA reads TGTGCCTGGAAGACAGAGGGGCTAGCGGGAGTTGGTACGCAGTATTTT.

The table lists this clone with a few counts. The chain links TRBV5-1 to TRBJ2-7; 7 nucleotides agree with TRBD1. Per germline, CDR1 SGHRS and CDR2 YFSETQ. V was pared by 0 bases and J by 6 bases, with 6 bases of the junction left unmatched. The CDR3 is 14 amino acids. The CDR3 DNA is TGCGCCAGCAGCTTGGAGGGGGCCGCCGGCGAGCAGTACTTC. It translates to CASSLEGAAGEQYF.

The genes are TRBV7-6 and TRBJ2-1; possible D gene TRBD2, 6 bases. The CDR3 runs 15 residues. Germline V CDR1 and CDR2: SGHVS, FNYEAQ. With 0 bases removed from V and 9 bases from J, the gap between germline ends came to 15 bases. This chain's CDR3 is CASSLALAPNPEQFF. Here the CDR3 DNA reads TGTGCCAGCAGCTTAGCCCTAGCGCCTAACCCTGAGCAGTTCTTC.